This T cell receptor (beta chain) emerged from a study of Ad26.COV2.S vaccination and SARS-CoV-2 variants. Overall study: Each vaccinee took Ad26.COV2.S intramuscularly, once or twice 56 days apart.

This sample's treatment: around 19 received Ad26.COV2.S at low or high dose, single or two shots; 5 received placebo; per-sample allocation not given. Collection of samples fell on day 63 after the first vaccine or placebo injection. Its platform was an Ad26 vector, and its expressed antigen was Wuhan-strain SARS-CoV-2 spike. The repertoire was sequenced with immunoSEQ multiplex PCR; TCRdb's copy has only in-frame clones and lacks some. The sample shows about 350,000 clones, about 87% of them seen only once. This clone was detected only once. The CDR3 runs 18 residues. The V segment lost 4 bases and the J segment 0 bases; nucleotides outside the gene matches: 10. Germline V lookup: CDR1 KGHSH, CDR2 LQKENI.

This TCR derives from a person aged 18-65 years who received the Ad26.COV2.S COVID-19 vaccine or a placebo. The specimen comprised peripheral blood, sampled in a trial of Ad26.COV2.S vaccine versus placebo. The chain links TRBV18 to TRBJ2-1, with TRBD1 matching 9 bases. The CDR3 nucleotides read TGTGCCAGCTCACGGATTCGAACGGGACAGGGCTCCTACAATGAGCAGTTCTTC. This codes for CASSRIRTGQGSYNEQFF. Full variable domain (rest looked up from reference TRBV18 and TRBJ2-1): NAGVMQNPRHLVRRRGQEARLRCSPMKGHSHVYWYRQLPEEGLKFMVYLQKENIIDESGMPKERFSAEFPKEGPSILRIQQVVRGDSAAYFCASSRIRTGQGSYNEQFFGPGTRLTVL.